This TCR beta chain is drawn from a study of human T cells and chemical hapten exposure. Turning to the study itself: Weekly scalp doses of diphenylcyclopropenone were given to patients during the roughly 25-week study. Small discrepancies in pooled library volume mainly accounted for the varying TCR yields per sample.

Per the study methods: Counting gave a median of approximately 96,000 TCRs per sample, with values ranging from about 23,224 to 700,000. TCRdb ran MiXCR on the RACE reads and lists one entry per CDR3 protein. It is TCRdb's table, rather than the study itself, that gives the V and J calls and clone size. The sample has approximately 69,000 distinct CDR3 sequences, about a tenth seen once; the top ten hold roughly 7%. Time point denoted: patch test 2, 6 weeks after DPC sensitization. Regarding treatment: therapeutic diphenylcyclopropenone sensitization with weekly scalp DPC. This CDR3 contains 20 residues. Looked up from germline, CDR1 is SEHNR and CDR2 is FQNEAQ (reference sequence). V trimming: 1 base; J trimming: 10 bases; junction bases outside the gene matches: 22. This clonotype was detected many times.

The clonotype comes from a woman aged 45 to 65 with alopecia areata. Some clones in this sample may be carry-over from other donors' samples. The chain combines TRBV7-9 with TRBJ2-1; 10 bases align to TRBD2. The sample in question was whole blood, obtained in connection with sensitization to the hapten diphenylcyclopropenone (DPC). The CDR3 DNA follows: TGTGCCAGCAGCTTAGTATTTGGGACTAGCGAAACAAGGCGGAAGGGAGAGCAGTTCTTC. Amino acid sequence: CASSLVFGTSETRRKGEQFF.